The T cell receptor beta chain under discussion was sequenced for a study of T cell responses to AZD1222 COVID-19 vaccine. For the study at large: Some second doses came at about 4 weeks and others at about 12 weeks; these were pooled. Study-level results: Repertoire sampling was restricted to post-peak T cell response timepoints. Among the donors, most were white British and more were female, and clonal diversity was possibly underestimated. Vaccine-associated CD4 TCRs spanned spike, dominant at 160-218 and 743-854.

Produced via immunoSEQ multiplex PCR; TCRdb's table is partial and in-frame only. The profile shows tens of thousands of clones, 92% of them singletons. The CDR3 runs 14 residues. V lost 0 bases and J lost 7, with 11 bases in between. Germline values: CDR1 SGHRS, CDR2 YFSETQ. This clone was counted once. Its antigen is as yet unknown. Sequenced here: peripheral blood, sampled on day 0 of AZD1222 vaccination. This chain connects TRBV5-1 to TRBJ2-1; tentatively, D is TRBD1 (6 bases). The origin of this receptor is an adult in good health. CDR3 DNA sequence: TGCGCCAGCAGCTTGGTACAGGGAACGAATGAGCAGTTCTTC. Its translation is CASSLVQGTNEQFF. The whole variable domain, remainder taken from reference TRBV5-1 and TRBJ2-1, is KAGVTQTPRYLIKTRGQQVTLSCSPISGHRSVSWYQQTPGQGLQFLFEYFSETQRNKGNFPGRFSGRQFSNSRSEMNVSTLELGDSALYLCASSLVQGTNEQFFGPGTRLTVL.